Listed below are T cell receptor beta chains from one sample, sequenced in a study of blood T cell repertoires in COVID-19. The table came from immunoSEQ multiplex PCR; TCRdb's copy has only in-frame clones and leaves some out. The table records approximately 190,000 clones, more than 70% of them present only once. Sequencing was performed on peripheral blood. These receptors all stem from a woman in her 40s who had recovered from COVID-19. Both conserved end residues are part of each CDR3. A D gene is named only where the DNA matches it firmly. The size entry is marked missing in some rows and otherwise reads once, few, many or a size class.

V gene,D gene,clone size,J gene,CDR3 protein,CDR3 DNA
TRBV6-1,TRBD2,-,TRBJ2-3,CASSDRLAATDTQYF,TGTGCCAGCAGTGACAGACTAGCGGCCACAGATACGCAGTATTTT
TRBV12-5,-,-,TRBJ1-1,CASGLTGVTEAFF,TGTGCTAGTGGCCTCACGGGGGTCACTGAAGCTTTCTTT
TRBV6-5,-,few,TRBJ1-3,CASSPTRGAGSTIYF,TGTGCCAGCAGTCCTACTCGAGGGGCGGGAAGCACCATATATTTT
TRBV15,-,once,TRBJ1-2,CATSRDGQAYGYTF,TGTGCCACCAGCAGAGATGGGCAGGCCTATGGCTACACCTTC
TRBV18,TRBD1,-,TRBJ1-1,CASSPVRGLTEAFF,TGTGCCAGCTCACCAGTCAGGGGGCTCACTGAAGCTTTCTTT
TRBV7-3,-,few,TRBJ2-3,CASSSQGRTDTQYF,TGTGCCAGCAGCTCCCAAGGGAGGACAGATACGCAGTATTTT
TRBV4-3,-,-,TRBJ2-1,CASSIYGSQEQFF,TGCGCCAGCAGCATTTACGGGAGTCAAGAGCAGTTCTTC
TRBV11-3,TRBD1,once,TRBJ2-1,CASSSGQAYNEQFF,TGTGCCAGCAGCTCGGGACAGGCCTACAATGAGCAGTTCTTC
TRBV27,TRBD1,-,TRBJ1-2,CATSRDRGPVYGYTF,TGTGCCACCAGCCGGGACAGGGGGCCGGTCTATGGCTACACCTTC
TRBV9,-,-,TRBJ1-3,CASSRGGNTIYF,TGTGCCAGCAGCCGAGGTGGAAACACCATATATTTT
TRBV19,TRBD2,-,TRBJ2-5,CASSIYWLAGGSQETQYF,TGTGCCAGTAGTATTTATTGGCTAGCGGGAGGAAGCCAAGAGACCCAGTACTTC
TRBV7-2,-,-,TRBJ2-7,CASSLEAGAFNEQYF,TGTGCCAGCAGCTTAGAGGCGGGGGCGTTCAACGAGCAGTACTTC
TRBV19,-,-,TRBJ2-7,CASSRGQGSTARDYEQYF,TGTGCCAGTAGCCGGGGCCAGGGGAGCACGGCCAGGGACTACGAGCAGTACTTC
TRBV21-1,-,-,TRBJ2-7,CASAIGTSGISKSYEQYF,TGTGCCAGCGCAATCGGGACTAGCGGGATATCGAAATCCTACGAGCAGTACTTC
TRBV5-1,-,-,TRBJ2-2,CASSLELLNTGELFF,TGCGCCAGCAGCTTGGAACTACTCAACACCGGGGAGCTGTTTTTT
TRBV6-6,TRBD1,-,TRBJ1-1,CASSRQGALDTEAFF,TGTGCCAGCAGCAGACAGGGGGCCCTTGACACTGAAGCTTTCTTT
TRBV4-1,-,-,TRBJ1-2,CASSQDAIFRQSNYGYTF,TGCGCCAGCAGCCAAGACGCCATCTTCAGGCAGTCAAACTATGGCTACACCTTC
TRBV27,-,-,TRBJ2-4,CACSFLAKNIQYF,TGTGCCTGCAGTTTCCTAGCCAAAAACATTCAGTACTTC
TRBV5-1,TRBD1,-,TRBJ2-3,CASRYRGSDTQYF,TGCGCCAGCAGATACAGGGGATCCGATACGCAGTATTTT
TRBV9,TRBD1,-,TRBJ1-5,CASSPGPGTGTGSNQPQHF,TGTGCCAGCAGCCCCGGGCCCGGGACAGGGACCGGTAGCAATCAGCCCCAGCATTTT
TRBV12-5,-,-,TRBJ2-7,CASGRNYEQYF,TGTGCTAGTGGGAGAAACTACGAGCAGTACTTC
TRBV28,-,once,TRBJ2-3,CASSDTDTQYF,TGTGCCAGTTCAGACACAGATACGCAGTATTTT
TRBV19,TRBD1,-,TRBJ1-4,CASSKPGQGDEKLFF,TGTGCCAGTAGTAAACCGGGACAGGGGGATGAAAAACTGTTTTTT
TRBV24-1,-,-,TRBJ2-7,CATSDSKLPYYEQYF,TGTGCCACCAGTGATTCCAAGCTCCCATACTACGAGCAGTACTTC
TRBV15,-,-,TRBJ2-2,CATSDEDGELFF,TGTGCCACCAGCGACGAGGACGGGGAGCTGTTTTTT
TRBV20-1,TRBD2,-,TRBJ2-5,CSASLGGREETQYF,TGCAGTGCTAGTTTAGGCGGGAGGGAAGAGACCCAGTACTTC
TRBV7-9,TRBD1,once,TRBJ2-5,CASSPRDRQETQYF,TGTGCCAGCAGCCCAAGGGACAGACAAGAGACCCAGTACTTC
TRBV7-2,TRBD1,-,TRBJ1-2,CASSLGQGPGYTF,TGTGCCAGCAGCTTAGGACAGGGGCCTGGCTACACCTTC
TRBV7-8,-,-,TRBJ1-1,CASSSYTGIEAFF,TGTGCCAGCAGCTCGTACACCGGGATTGAAGCTTTCTTT
TRBV4-1,-,-,TRBJ1-1,CASSQGLLNTEAFF,TGCGCCAGCAGCCAGGGGCTGTTGAACACTGAAGCTTTCTTT
TRBV5-1,TRBD2,-,TRBJ2-1,CASSSGLAGSNEQFF,TGCGCCAGCAGCTCCGGACTAGCGGGATCCAATGAGCAGTTCTTC
TRBV11-2,TRBD1,-,TRBJ1-2,CASSLEPEDRGPGYTF,TGTGCCAGCAGCTTAGAGCCCGAGGACAGGGGGCCTGGCTACACCTTC
TRBV29-1,-,-,TRBJ2-3,CSVEGLRRAGTDTQYF,TGCAGCGTTGAGGGATTAAGGAGGGCCGGGACAGATACGCAGTATTTT
TRBV6-1,TRBD1,-,TRBJ1-2,CASSDGRTGVYGYTF,TGTGCCAGCAGTGACGGTAGAACAGGGGTGTATGGCTACACCTTC
TRBV6-5,-,-,TRBJ2-5,CASRGQIQETQYF,TGTGCCAGCCGAGGACAAATCCAAGAGACCCAGTACTTC
TRBV18,-,few,TRBJ2-2,CASSPLREAGDTGELFF,TGTGCCAGCTCACCGTTAAGGGAGGCTGGGGACACCGGGGAGCTGTTTTTT
TRBV6-5,-,-,TRBJ2-7,CASSYQGRYEQYF,TGTGCCAGCAGTTATCAGGGAAGGTACGAGCAGTACTTC
TRBV5-4,TRBD1,-,TRBJ2-5,CASSLDRGETQYF,TGTGCCAGCAGCCTGGACAGGGGTGAGACCCAGTACTTC
TRBV15,TRBD1,-,TRBJ1-5,CATSPPGQGENQPQHF,TGTGCCACCAGCCCACCGGGACAGGGGGAGAATCAGCCCCAGCATTTT
TRBV13,-,-,TRBJ2-6,CASSPREGRGSGANVLTF,TGTGCCAGCAGCCCTAGGGAAGGACGGGGCTCTGGGGCCAACGTCCTGACTTTC
TRBV7-3,-,-,TRBJ2-1,CASSLAGAGQQTNEQFF,TGTGCCAGCAGCTTAGCTGGGGCAGGGCAACAGACAAATGAGCAGTTCTTC
TRBV5-6,-,-,TRBJ1-4,CASTSSATNEKLFF,TGTGCCAGCACCTCCAGCGCAACTAATGAAAAACTGTTTTTT
TRBV5-1,TRBD1,-,TRBJ2-1,CASSLTGGNLALPYNEQFF,TGCGCCAGCAGTTTAACAGGGGGAAATTTAGCGCTCCCCTACAATGAGCAGTTCTTC
TRBV5-8,-,once,TRBJ2-2,CASSLGGGPGIGELFF,TGTGCCAGCAGCTTGGGCGGAGGGCCGGGGATCGGGGAGCTGTTTTTT
TRBV10-3,-,-,TRBJ2-7,CAISEQSYEQYF,TGTGCCATCAGTGAACAGTCCTACGAGCAGTACTTC
TRBV5-1,-,-,TRBJ1-2,CASSHSGALYGYTF,TGCGCCAGCAGCCACTCAGGGGCCCTCTATGGCTACACCTTC
TRBV6-1,-,once,TRBJ2-7,CASSEHPQGYEQYF,TGTGCCAGCAGTGAACATCCTCAGGGCTACGAGCAGTACTTC
TRBV28,TRBD2,-,TRBJ2-1,CASSFGLAGRNEQFF,TGTGCCAGCAGTTTCGGGCTAGCGGGGAGGAATGAGCAGTTCTTC
TRBV5-1,-,-,TRBJ2-1,CASSLAQYAGNEQFF,TGCGCCAGCAGCTTGGCGCAGTACGCGGGGAATGAGCAGTTCTTC
TRBV30,-,-,TRBJ2-7,CAWVGGRNYEQYF,TGTGCCTGGGTGGGAGGACGTAACTACGAGCAGTACTTC
TRBV2,-,-,TRBJ1-3,CASRSQDGRNTIYF,TGTGCCAGCAGGAGCCAGGACGGGAGAAACACCATATATTTT
TRBV7-2,TRBD2,-,TRBJ2-1,CASSYMTSGNEQFF,TGTGCCAGCAGTTACATGACTAGCGGAAATGAGCAGTTCTTC